This T cell receptor (beta chain) was obtained from a study of human T cells and chemical hapten exposure. Study background: Small volume differences among pooled libraries mainly caused per-sample TCR yield variation. Study findings and constraints: The study found that DPC sensitization did not change TCRs above 1 in 1000 frequency.

With V trimmed by 5 bases and J by 4 bases, 9 bases remained unmatched. This CDR3 spans 16 amino acids. The V gene's germline CDR1 is MNHEY and CDR2 SMNVEV (reference sequence). Library construction involved attaching unique molecular identifiers to individual cDNA molecules, which allowed quantitative, reproducible TCR counting. Via MiXCR, TCRdb re-called the RACE reads, giving one row per CDR3 protein. The sample includes about 79,000 distinct CDR3 sequences, about 9% seen only once; the top ten take more than 1.5%. As for time point: healthy volunteer bleed at 6 weeks. Extraction yielded total RNA from whole blood (unfractionated). About this clonotype: Antigen unknown.

The TCR sequence derives from a male donor in good health. Some clones in this sample may be carry-over from other donors' samples. The sample consisted of whole blood. The rearrangement links TRBV27 to TRBJ2-3; 10 positions match TRBD2. DNA of the CDR3: TGTGCCAGCAGTCCGATAGCGGGGGGATGGGCAGATACGCAGTATTTT. Protein: CASSPIAGGWADTQYF.